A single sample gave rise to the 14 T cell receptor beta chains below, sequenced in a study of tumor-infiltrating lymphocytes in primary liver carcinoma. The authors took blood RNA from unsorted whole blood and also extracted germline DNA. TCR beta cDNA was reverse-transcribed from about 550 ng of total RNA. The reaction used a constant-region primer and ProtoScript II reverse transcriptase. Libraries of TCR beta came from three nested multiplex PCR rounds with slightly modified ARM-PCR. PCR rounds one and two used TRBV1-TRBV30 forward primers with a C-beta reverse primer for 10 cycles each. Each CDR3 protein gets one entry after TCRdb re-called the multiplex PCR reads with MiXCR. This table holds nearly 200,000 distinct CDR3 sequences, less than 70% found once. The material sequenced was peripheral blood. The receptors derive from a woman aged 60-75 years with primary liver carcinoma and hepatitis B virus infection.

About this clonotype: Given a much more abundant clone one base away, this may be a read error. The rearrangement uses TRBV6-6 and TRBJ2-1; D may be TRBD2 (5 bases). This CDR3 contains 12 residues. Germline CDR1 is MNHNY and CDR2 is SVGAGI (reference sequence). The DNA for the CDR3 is TGTGCCAGCTTCGAGGGTGGGAATGTGCAGTTCTTC. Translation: CASFEGGNVQFF.

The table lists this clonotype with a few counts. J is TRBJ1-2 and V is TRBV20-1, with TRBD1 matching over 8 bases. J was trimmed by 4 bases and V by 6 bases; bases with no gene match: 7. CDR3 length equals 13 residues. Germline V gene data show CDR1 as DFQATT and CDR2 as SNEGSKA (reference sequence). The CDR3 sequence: CSAPGQDLYGYTF. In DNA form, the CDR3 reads TGCAGTGCGCCGGGACAGGACCTCTATGGCTACACCTTC.

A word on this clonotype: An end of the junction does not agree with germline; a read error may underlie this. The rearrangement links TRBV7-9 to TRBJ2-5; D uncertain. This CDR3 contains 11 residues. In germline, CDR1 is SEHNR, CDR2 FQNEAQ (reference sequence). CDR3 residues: CASSLLEIQYF. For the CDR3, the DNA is TGTGCCAGCAGCTTATTAGAGATCCAGTACTTC.

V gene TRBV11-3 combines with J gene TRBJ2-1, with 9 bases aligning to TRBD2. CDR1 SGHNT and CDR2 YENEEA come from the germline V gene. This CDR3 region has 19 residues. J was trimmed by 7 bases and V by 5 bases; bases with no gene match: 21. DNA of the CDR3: TGTGCCAGCAGCGCCGGACGGGGGGGACTAGCTGGAGGATTTAATGAGCAGTTCTTC. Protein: CASSAGRGGLAGGFNEQFF.

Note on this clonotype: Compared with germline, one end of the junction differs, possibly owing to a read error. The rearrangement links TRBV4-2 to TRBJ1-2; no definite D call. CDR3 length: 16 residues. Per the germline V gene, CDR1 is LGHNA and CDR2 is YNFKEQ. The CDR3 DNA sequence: TGTGTCAGCAGCCAAGGAGTCGGACGGGCTGTGTATGGCTACACCTTC. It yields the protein CVSSQGVGRAVYGYTF.

The CDR3, as DNA: TGTGCCAGCAGCAATTTGGACGGGGCATCAGCTGAAGCTTTCTTT. This sequence encodes CASSNLDGASAEAFF. The chain carries TRBV12-3 or TRBV12-4 and TRBJ1-1; TRBD1 is a possible D gene (5 bases). V shed 6 bases and J shed 6 bases, with 20 bases lying between them. The CDR3 sequence is 15 residues long.

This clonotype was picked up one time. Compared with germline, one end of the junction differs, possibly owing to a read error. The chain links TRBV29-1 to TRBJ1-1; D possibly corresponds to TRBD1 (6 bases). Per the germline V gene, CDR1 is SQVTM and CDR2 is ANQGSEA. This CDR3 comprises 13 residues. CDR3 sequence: CSVEGALGTEAFF. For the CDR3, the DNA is TGTAGCGTTGAAGGGGCCCTGGGGACAGAAGCTTTCTTT.

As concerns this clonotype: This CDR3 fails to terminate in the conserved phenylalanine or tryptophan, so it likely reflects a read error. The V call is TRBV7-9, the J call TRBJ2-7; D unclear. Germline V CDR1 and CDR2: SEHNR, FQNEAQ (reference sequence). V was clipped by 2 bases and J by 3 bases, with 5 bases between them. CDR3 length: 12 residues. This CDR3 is CASSLTDYEQYI. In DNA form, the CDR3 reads TGTGCCAGCAGCTTAACAGACTACGAGCAGTACATC.

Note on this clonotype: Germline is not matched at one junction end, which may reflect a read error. The CDR3 coding sequence is TGTGCCAGCAGTAGATTACGGATCAACTCTGGGGTCAACATCCTGACTTTC. It translates to CASSRLRINSGVNILTF. The genes are TRBV6-5 and TRBJ2-6, with D unresolved. Looked up from germline, CDR1 is MNHEY and CDR2 is SVGAGI. The CDR3 contains 17 residues.

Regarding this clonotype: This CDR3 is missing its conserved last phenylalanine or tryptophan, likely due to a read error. CDR3 region: CASSSLGRGYNEQFL. The CDR3 region has the DNA TGTGCCAGCAGTTCCCTCGGGAGGGGGTACAATGAGCAGTTCTTA. The chain joins TRBV13 to TRBJ2-1; 8 bases map to TRBD2. The CDR3 is 15 amino acids. CDR1 is PRHDT and CDR2 is FYEKMQ in the germline V gene (reference sequence). With 6 bases clipped from V and 4 bases from J, the junction kept 8 bases outside the gene matches.

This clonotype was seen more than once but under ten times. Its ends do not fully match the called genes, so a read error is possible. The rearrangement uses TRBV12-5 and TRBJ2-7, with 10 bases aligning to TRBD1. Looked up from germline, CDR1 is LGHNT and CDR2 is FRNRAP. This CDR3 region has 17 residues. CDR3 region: CASGYVRPGQGSYEQYF. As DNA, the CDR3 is TGTGCTAGCGGTTACGTCAGACCGGGACAGGGGAGCTACGAGCAGTACTTC.

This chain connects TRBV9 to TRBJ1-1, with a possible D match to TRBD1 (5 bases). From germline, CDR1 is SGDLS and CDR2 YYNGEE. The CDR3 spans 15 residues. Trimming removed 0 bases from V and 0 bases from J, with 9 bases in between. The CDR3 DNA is TGTGCCAGCAGCGTAGAGGGACGGATGAACACTGAAGCTTTCTTT. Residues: CASSVEGRMNTEAFF.

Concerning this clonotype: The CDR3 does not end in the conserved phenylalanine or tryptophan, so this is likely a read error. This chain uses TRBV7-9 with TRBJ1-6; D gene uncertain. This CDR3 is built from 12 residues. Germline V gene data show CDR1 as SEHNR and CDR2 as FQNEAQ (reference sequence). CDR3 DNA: TGTGCCAGCGGCTTCGGGGATTCACCCCTCCACTCT. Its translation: CASGFGDSPLHS.

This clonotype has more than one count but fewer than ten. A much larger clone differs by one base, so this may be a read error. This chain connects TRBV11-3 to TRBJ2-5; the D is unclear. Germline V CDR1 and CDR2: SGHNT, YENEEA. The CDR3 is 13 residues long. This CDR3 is CVSSFVNQETQYF. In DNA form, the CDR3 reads TGTGTCAGCAGCTTCGTGAACCAAGAGACCCAGTACTTC.